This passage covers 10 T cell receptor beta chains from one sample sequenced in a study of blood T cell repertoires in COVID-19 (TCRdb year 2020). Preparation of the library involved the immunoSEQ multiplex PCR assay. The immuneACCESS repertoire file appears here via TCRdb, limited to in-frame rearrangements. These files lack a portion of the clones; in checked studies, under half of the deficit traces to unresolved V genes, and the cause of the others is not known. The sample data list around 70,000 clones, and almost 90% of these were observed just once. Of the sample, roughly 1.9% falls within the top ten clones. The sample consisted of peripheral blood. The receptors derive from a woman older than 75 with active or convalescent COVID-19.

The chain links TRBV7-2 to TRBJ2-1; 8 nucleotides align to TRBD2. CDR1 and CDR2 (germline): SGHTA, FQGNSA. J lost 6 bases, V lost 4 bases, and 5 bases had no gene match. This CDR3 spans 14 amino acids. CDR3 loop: CASSSGTRTNEQFF. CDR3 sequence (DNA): TGTGCCAGCAGCTCCGGGACTAGGACCAATGAGCAGTTCTTC. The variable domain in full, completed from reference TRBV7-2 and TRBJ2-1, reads GAGVSQSPSNKVTEKGKDVELRCDPISGHTALYWYRQSLGQGLEFLIYFQGNSAPDKSGLPSDRFSAERTGGSVSTLTIQRTQQEDSAVYLCASSSGTRTNEQFFGPGTRLTVL.

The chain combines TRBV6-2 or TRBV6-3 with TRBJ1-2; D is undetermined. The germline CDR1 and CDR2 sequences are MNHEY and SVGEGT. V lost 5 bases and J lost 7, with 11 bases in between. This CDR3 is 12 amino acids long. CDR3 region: CASSRHLSGYTF. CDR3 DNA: TGTGCCAGCAGTCGACATTTGAGTGGCTACACCTTC.

CDR3 residues: CASSQLAGNNEQFF. As DNA, the CDR3 is TGTGCCAGCAGCCAACTAGCGGGGAACAATGAGCAGTTCTTC. The rearrangement uses TRBV7-2 and TRBJ2-1, with 10 bases identical to TRBD2. This CDR3 has 14 residues. The germline V gene encodes CDR1 SGHTA and CDR2 FQGNSA. V dropped 5 bases and J dropped 5; count of bases not matched to a gene: 3.

The CDR3 loop reads CASGHQGHLYTEAFF. The CDR3 region has the DNA TGTGCTAGTGGCCACCAGGGCCACCTTTACACTGAAGCTTTCTTT. This chain connects TRBV12-5 to TRBJ1-1; TRBD1 is a possible D gene (5 bases). V was pared by 6 bases and J by 3 bases, with 17 bases between. The CDR3 has 15 residues. The germline gives CDR1 LGHNT, CDR2 FRNRAP.

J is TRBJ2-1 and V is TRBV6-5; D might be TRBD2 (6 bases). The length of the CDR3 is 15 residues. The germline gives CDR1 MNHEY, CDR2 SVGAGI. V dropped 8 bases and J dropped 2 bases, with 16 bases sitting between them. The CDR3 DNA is TGTGCCAGCCAGGTTGGCGGGACCGCCTACAATGAGCAGTTCTTC. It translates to CASQVGGTAYNEQFF.

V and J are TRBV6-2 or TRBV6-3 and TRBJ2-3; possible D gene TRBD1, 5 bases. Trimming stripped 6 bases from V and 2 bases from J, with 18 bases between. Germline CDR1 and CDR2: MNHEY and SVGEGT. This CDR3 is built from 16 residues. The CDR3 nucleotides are TGTGCCAGCAGCCCGAGTAGGGGTATCAACACAGATACGCAGTATTTT. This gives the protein CASSPSRGINTDTQYF.

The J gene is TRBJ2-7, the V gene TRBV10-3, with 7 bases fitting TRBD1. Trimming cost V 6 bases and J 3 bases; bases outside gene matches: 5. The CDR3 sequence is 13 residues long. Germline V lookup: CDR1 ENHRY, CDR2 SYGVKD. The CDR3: CAIRGTEHYEQYF. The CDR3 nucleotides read TGTGCCATCAGGGGGACAGAGCACTACGAGCAGTACTTC.

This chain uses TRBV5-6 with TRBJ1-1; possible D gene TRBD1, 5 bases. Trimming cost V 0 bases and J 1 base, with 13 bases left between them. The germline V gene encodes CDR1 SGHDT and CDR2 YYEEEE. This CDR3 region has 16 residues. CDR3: CASSLVGQLRNTEAFF. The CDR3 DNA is TGTGCCAGCAGCTTGGTCGGACAACTGAGGAACACTGAAGCTTTCTTT.

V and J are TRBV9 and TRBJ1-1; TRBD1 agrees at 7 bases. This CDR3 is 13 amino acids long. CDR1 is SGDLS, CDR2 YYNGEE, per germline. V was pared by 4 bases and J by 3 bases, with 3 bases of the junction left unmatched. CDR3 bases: TGTGCCAGCAGCATTACAGGGGACACTGAAGCTTTCTTT. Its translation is CASSITGDTEAFF.

The CDR3 DNA follows: TGTGCCAGCAGGAGACTAGCGGGAGCTGAGACCCAGTACTTC. The encoded protein is CASRRLAGAETQYF. The chain joins TRBV2 to TRBJ2-5; TRBD2 agrees at 12 bases. This CDR3 spans 14 amino acids. J was trimmed by 5 bases and V by 6 bases; bases with no gene match: 4. Germline V gene data show CDR1 as SNHLY and CDR2 as FYNNEI.